Following are 5 T cell receptor beta chains from one sample sequenced in a study of prognosis after radiotherapy for stage I lung cancer. Amplification of TCR beta CDR3 from genomic DNA used two-round multiplex PCR. Used in first-round PCR were primers specific to each TRBV and TRBJ gene. TCRdb re-derived calls from the multiplex PCR reads in MiXCR, one entry per CDR3 protein. The table has roughly 23,000 distinct CDR3 sequences, less than 50% seen once. Sequenced here: PBMCs, sampled before or after stereotactic body radiation therapy (not recorded which). The receptors derive from a donor at least 50 years old with non-small cell lung cancer.

There are many counts of this clonotype. The gene calls are TRBV20-1 and TRBJ1-6; the D is unclear. The CDR3 is made up of 15 amino acids. Per the germline V gene, CDR1 is DFQATT and CDR2 is SNEGSKA (reference sequence). The ends were cut back, 1 base at V and 0 bases at J, with 7 bases in the middle. The CDR3 region has the DNA TGCAGTGCTAGAGTTGGGAGCTCCTATAATTCACCCCTCCACTTT. This gives the protein CSARVGSSYNSPLHF.

Many counts were recorded for this clonotype. This chain connects TRBV7-6 to TRBJ2-7; 7 bases align to TRBD1. Germline-derived CDR1 and CDR2 are SGHVS and FNYEAQ. The CDR3 sequence is 16 residues long. Trimming at V came to 4 bases and at J to 3 bases, leaving 12 bases not matched to a gene. The CDR3 nucleotides read TGTGCCAGCAGCTCAGGAGGCCCGGGGACAGTCTACGAGCAGTACTTC. This codes for CASSSGGPGTVYEQYF.

This clonotype is medium-sized. This sequence joins TRBV6-4 and TRBJ2-2; D gene uncertain. V was clipped by 5 bases and J by 1 base, with 11 bases between them. This CDR3 region has 15 residues. The germline V gene encodes CDR1 MRHNA and CDR2 SNTAGT. The CDR3 is CASSTGRLNTGELFF. The CDR3 DNA follows: TGTGCCAGCAGTACGGGCAGGTTGAACACCGGGGAGCTGTTTTTT.

Concerning this clonotype: A read error is likely here: a far larger clone is one base away. This chain uses TRBV6-4 with TRBJ2-1; 15 nucleotides agree with TRBD2. Germline V CDR1 and CDR2: MRHNA, SNTAGT. Losses at the gene ends were 5 bases for V and 13 bases for J; bases not matched to a gene: 12. The CDR3 covers 16 residues. CDR3 DNA: TGTGCCAGCAGTCCGTGGACTAGCGGGAGGGCTGAAGATCAGTTCTTC. It translates to CASSPWTSGRAEDQFF.

J is TRBJ2-7 and V is TRBV11-2, with D perhaps being TRBD1 or TRBD2 (5 bases each). The germline V gene has CDR1 SGHAT and CDR2 FQNNGV. The CDR3 covers 11 residues. V lost 4 bases and J lost 5, with 6 bases in between. CDR3 sequence reads: CASSWGNEQYF. CDR3 DNA sequence: TGTGCCAGCAGCTGGGGGAACGAGCAGTACTTC.